This T cell receptor beta chain was obtained from a study of blood T cell repertoires in COVID-19. Overall study: Spain, Italy and the United States supplied samples that represented acute and convalescent COVID-19. Sources were T cells, B-cell-depleted T cells, or PBMCs; the material itself was cDNA or gDNA.

Original methodology: Estimates of nucleated cell counts were drawn from the amplification of reference gene primers. Using immunoSEQ multiplex PCR, the repertoire was profiled, and TCRdb retains in-frame clones only, with some absent. V and J calls and clone size come straight from that table; D and trimming were deduced from the DNA. The repertoire holds about 150,000 clones, with 70% to 85% as singletons. Sequenced: peripheral blood. The sequence derives from a woman aged 60-75 years with acute or convalescent COVID-19.

The CDR3 coding sequence is TGTGCCAGCAGCCAAAACAGGGTCCGCAATGAGCAGTTCTTC. It encodes CASSQNRVRNEQFF. V and J are TRBV7-8 and TRBJ2-1, with D perhaps matching TRBD1 (6 bases). This CDR3 comprises 14 residues. Germline V gene sequence: CDR1 SGHVS, CDR2 FQNEAQ. Between the trimmed V and J ends, which lost 5 bases and 6 bases, there was a span of 14 bases. The full variable domain, with the rest looked up from reference TRBV7-8 and TRBJ2-1, is GAGVSQSPRYKVAKRGQDVALRCDPISGHVSLFWYQQALGQGPEFLTYFQNEAQLDKSGLPSDRFFAERPEGSVSTLKIQRTQQEDSAVYLCASSQNRVRNEQFFGPGTRLTVL.